This TCR beta chain was found in a study of blood T cell repertoires in COVID-19. Authors' methods: Using reference gene primer amplification, nucleated cell counts were estimated. TCRdb's copy holds only in-frame clones and misses some; the assay was immunoSEQ multiplex PCR. For V, J and clone size, that table is used; D and trimming come from the DNA. The table includes fewer than 250,000 clones, approximately 83% detected once. CDR3 size: 13 residues. Trimming stripped 8 bases from V and 1 base from J, with 11 bases between. The germline V gene has CDR1 MNHEY and CDR2 SVGAGI. The sample consisted of peripheral blood. The chain joins TRBV6-5 to TRBJ1-1; D possibly corresponds to TRBD1 (5 bases). This TCR was recovered from a woman aged 40 to 50 with active or convalescent COVID-19. CDR3 DNA: TGTGCCAGCGGGGGGGTTGAGAACACTGAAGCTTTCTTT. Protein product: CASGGVENTEAFF.